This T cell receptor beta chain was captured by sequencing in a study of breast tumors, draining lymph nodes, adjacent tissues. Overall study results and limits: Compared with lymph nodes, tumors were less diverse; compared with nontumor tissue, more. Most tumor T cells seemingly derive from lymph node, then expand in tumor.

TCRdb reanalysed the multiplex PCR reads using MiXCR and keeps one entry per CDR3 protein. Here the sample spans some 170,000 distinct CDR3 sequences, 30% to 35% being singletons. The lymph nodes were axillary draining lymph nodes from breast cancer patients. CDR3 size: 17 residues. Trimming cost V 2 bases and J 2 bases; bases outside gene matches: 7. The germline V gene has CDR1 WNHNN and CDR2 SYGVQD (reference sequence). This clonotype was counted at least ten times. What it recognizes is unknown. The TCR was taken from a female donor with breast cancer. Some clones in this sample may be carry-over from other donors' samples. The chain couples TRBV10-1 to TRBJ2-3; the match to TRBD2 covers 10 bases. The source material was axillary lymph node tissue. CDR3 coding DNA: TGCGCCAGCAGTGAGGCGGGCCTAGCGGGGGACACAGATACGCAGTATTTT. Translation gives CASSEAGLAGDTDTQYF.